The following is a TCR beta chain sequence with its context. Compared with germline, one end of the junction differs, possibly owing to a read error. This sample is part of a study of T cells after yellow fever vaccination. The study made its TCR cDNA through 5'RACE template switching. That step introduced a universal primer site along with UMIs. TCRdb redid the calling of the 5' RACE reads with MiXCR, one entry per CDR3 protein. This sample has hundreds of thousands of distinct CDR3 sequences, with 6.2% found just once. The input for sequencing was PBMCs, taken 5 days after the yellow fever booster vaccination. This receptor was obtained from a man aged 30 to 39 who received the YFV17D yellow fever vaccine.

The CDR3 region is CTSSLARTGLSGANVLTF. The DNA of the CDR3 is TGTACCAGCAGTTTAGCCCGGACAGGACTCTCTGGGGCCAACGTCCTGACTTTC. The V gene is TRBV12-3 or TRBV12-4, the J gene TRBJ2-6, with TRBD1 matching 7 bases. CDR3 length: 18 residues.